This entry features one T cell receptor (beta chain) sequence. There is no known antigen for this receptor. At one end the junction does not follow the germline gene, possibly because of a read error. TCRbeta CDR3 regions were amplified from genomic DNA using the immunoSEQ Assay, a bias-controlled multiplex PCR. Turning to the authors' computational methods: The number of nucleated cells in each sample was estimated by amplification of reference gene primers within the assay. To quantify the absolute abundance of each unique TCRbeta CDR3 rearrangement, sequence reads were collapsed and filtered. Productive Simpson clonality was computed per sample as the square root of Simpson's diversity index over productive rearrangements. The table was pulled from immuneACCESS by TCRdb, which kept in-frame rearrangements only. Such tables lose some clones; where checked, under half of the loss comes from unresolved V genes, and the rest has no known cause. The V and J calls and clone size were taken over from that table, and D and trimming were inferred from the DNA. Present in this sample are around 28,000 clones, approximately 92% of which were seen just once. 25% to 35% of the sample is taken by the ten largest.

From its cysteine to its phenylalanine, the CDR3 spans 12 amino acids. The kept DNA is CDR3 alone, 36 bases in frame from the first base. CDR1 and CDR2 were assigned from the germline V gene as WSHSY and SAAADI. The collaborating institutions used their own protocols to collect whole blood in K2EDTA tubes. Collaborator samples were shipped for TCRbeta analysis as frozen whole blood, isolated PBMCs, or DNA extracted from either sample type. The data were taken from a study of blood T cell repertoires in COVID-19 (dated by TCRdb to 2018 to 2021). For the study in its entirety: The collaborator samples originated in the United States, Italy and Spain and spanned the acute and convalescent phases of COVID-19. The repertoires were released in a freely available public database intended as a resource for research on the immune response to SARS-CoV-2. The dataset comprised deeply sampled blood TCRbeta repertoires from subjects exposed to, actively infected with, or recovered from COVID-19. The material from the prospective study consisted of cDNA or gDNA derived from T cells, B-cell-depleted T cells, or PBMCs. Samples came from the ongoing ImmuneRACE study (first 160 participants) plus 1,254 subjects from 6 global collaborators. HLA class I and class II types, where available, came from metadata supplied by the sample provider rather than from assay-based typing. The sample metadata nearly always contained a de-identified subject ID, COVID-19 status, age in years and sex. The study at large found these results: The amount of clinical and demographic metadata varied by source and participant and was provided uncurated.

The source is a man older than 75 with acute or convalescent COVID-19. The specimen was peripheral blood. The V and J segments used are TRBV10-2 and TRBJ1-2; 8 central bases correspond to TRBD1. CDR3 sequence: CASRESGTGKTF. The sequenced DNA: TGCGCCAGCAGAGAGTCCGGGACAGGAAAAACCTTC.